This TCR beta chain is drawn from a study of cytomegalovirus exposure and HLA in healthy donors (dated by TCRdb to about 2017). With regard to the full study: In an earlier analysis of 587 of the donors, 276 Gb of sequence data and about 110 million unique TCR beta sequences from roughly 200 million T cells were reported. HLA typing covered class I and class II loci at four-digit resolution. The study was designed to test whether signatures of past pathogen exposure could be identified by cataloging public T cell receptors. The later analysis used no new phenotypic data to find candidate immune exposures, relying instead on TCR beta sequences and their occurrence across donors. Roughly 300 gigabases of sequencing data and approximately 85 million unique TCR sequences were included in an early release covering several hundred HLA-typed donors. To predict cytomegalovirus infection status, the study brought together high-throughput TCR immunosequencing, statistical association of individual TCRs with disease status, and machine learning. Among the roughly 400 genotyped donors, approximately 81% belonged to the genetic ancestry cluster associated with self-reported Caucasian donors. A later genetic analysis took genome-wide SNP genotypes for about 65% of the roughly 670 donors and used that subset as a discovery cohort. Besides the first cohort of roughly 660 subjects, a separate validation cohort made up of over 95 different subjects was used. Using immunosequencing, the study profiled T cell repertoires from some 670 subjects and related those repertoires to cytomegalovirus serostatus. Across approximately 400 genotyped donors of the cohort, an average of roughly 250,000 unique TCR beta nucleotide sequences per donor were sequenced, and 15% to 20% of those sequences were non-productive. Every repertoire in the discovery cohort had been generated on one and the same sequencing platform. A later analysis re-analyzed previously published TCR beta repertoires from roughly 630 donors and added high-resolution HLA genotyping to study TCR occurrence patterns. An earlier analysis of some 600 of the donors applied high-throughput TCR beta sequencing to assess whether each TCR beta V gene segment acted as functional or pseudogenic. Donor age, sex, ethnicity and CMV serostatus were compiled together with the repertoire data. Because of strong linkage in the cohort, roughly five DR-DQ haplotypes were treated as single units for association and clustering. The number of donors typed differed by locus, with 629-630 for A, B, C, DRB1 and DQB1, more than 500 for DQA1, some 570 for DPA1, and around 460 for DPB1.

The library was generated by the immunoSEQ multiplex PCR assay. The multiplex PCR relied on a mix of 60 forward primers for TCR Vbeta segments and 13 reverse primers for TCR Jbeta segments. Amplification of the CDR3 region of rearranged TCR beta genes was performed with a multiplex PCR assay on genomic DNA. On the Illumina HiSeq System, the amplified TCR beta libraries were sequenced as 87-base-pair reads. As for the authors' bioinformatics: In a later analysis, tens of millions of unique TCR beta chains were counted across the roughly 670 repertoires, and around 11 million of these chains were shared by at least two donors. Raw reads were error-corrected and collapsed into unique sequences with a nearest-neighbor algorithm that merged closely related sequences to remove PCR and sequencing errors. V, D and J gene segments were assigned by aligning CDR3 sequences to IMGT reference sequences. For a sequence to be retained, a match of at least six nucleotides was required to both a V gene segment and a J gene segment. Rearrangements were classified as productive when the CDR3 lacked stop codons and remained in frame with V and J, and all other rearrangements were classified as non-productive. Following IMGT convention, CDR3 was defined as the stretch from the second conserved V-encoded cysteine up to the conserved J-encoded phenylalanine. The earlier analysis of fewer than 700 of the donors excluded sequences that lacked an unambiguous match to a single V gene segment. In an earlier analysis of about 590 of the donors, a V segment was called functional when productive rearrangements were above 56.7%, and segregating when the standard deviation between donors exceeded 5%. A statistical classification framework was developed to diagnose cytomegalovirus status using the catalog of TCR beta chain sequences. In a later analysis, V and J genes were assigned by comparing TCR nucleotide sequences against IMGT/GENE-DB human TR gene sequences. The TCRdist pipeline was used in a later analysis to assign CDR3 sequences and most-parsimonious VDJ recombination scenarios. In a later analysis, every TCR beta chain was defined by the combination of its CDR3 amino acid sequence and its V-gene family, and reads without a unique V-gene family were dropped. In a later analysis, fewer than 650 highly shared, low-generation-probability nucleotide sequences were removed to address suspected cross-contamination and a sequencing artifact. A later analysis calculated a clonal expansion index for each public chain from normalized within-repertoire ranks of inferred template counts. Generation probabilities in a later analysis came from a VDJ recombination model fitted to out-of-frame rearrangements, and those results were checked against IGoR. A later analysis scored TCR-TCR, TCR-HLA and TCR-CMV co-occurrence with hypergeometric tests, applying a repertoire-size bias correction to TCR pairs. A later analysis estimated false discovery rates by permuting HLA or CMV assignments 20 times. In a later analysis, co-occurring TCRs were grouped using DBSCAN, and TCRdist sequence similarity was added for clustering within HLA-allele-positive subsets. For co-occurrence clustering, repertoires with fewer than 30,000 or more than 120,000 public chains were excluded, along with five or six repertoires with anomalous nucleotide sharing. Drawn from immuneACCESS, this table holds only the in-frame rearrangements with V and J called that TCRdb kept. Clones are partly lost; checked studies trace under half to an unresolved V gene and leave the rest unexplained. That table gives V, J and clone size, and the DNA gave D and trimming. The sample table records 120,000 or so clones; roughly a tenth of these occur just once. The biggest ten clones account for 4.6% of the sample.

This clone was seen a handful of times. This receptor's antigen is unknown. Within one base of it there is no much larger clone, and no base qualities were kept. The cohort consisted of 600 to 750 healthy bone marrow donors. At the time of sampling, all cohort members were nominally healthy, though unrecorded immune exposures were likely present. The donor tested CMV seropositive and was one of the 289 seropositive cohort members. Each donor provided a peripheral blood sample, and peripheral blood mononuclear cells were used for TCR beta sequencing. Genomic DNA extraction from the blood cell samples was performed with the Qiagen DNeasy Blood Extraction Kit. Ends trimmed: V by 4 bases, J by 8 bases; bases unmatched to a gene: 7. The CDR3 sequence holds 16 residues, the cysteine and phenylalanine included. The sequence is cut down to CDR3 DNA, 48 bases in frame from base 1. CDR1 and CDR2 are read off the germline V gene as MGHRA and YSYEKL.

Broad study findings and their caveats: Linkage disequilibrium might explain the correlated functional status among segregating V segments, but an unknown experimental factor could not be excluded. In an earlier analysis of 500 to 650 of the donors, most TCR beta V segments appeared in productive rearrangements about 87% or about 30% of the time, broadly matching IMGT annotations. Most TCR sequences were seen in very few donors, while some public TCRs were found in many individuals. A later analysis associated around 16,000 TCR beta sequences with specific HLA alleles at a false discovery rate of 0.05. The 87-base-pair reads could not distinguish some IMGT-functional V segments, including TRBV6-2 and TRBV6-3, so those segments were excluded. A later analysis found that most CMV-associated TCR beta chains appeared HLA-restricted, with HLA associations seemingly driven largely by CMV exposure. The classifier was reported to diagnose cytomegalovirus status with high specificity and sensitivity in both the original and validation cohorts. V-gene and J-gene trimming of TCR beta chains was associated with a missense DCLRE1C variant in a later genetic analysis, and the association was replicated in an independent cohort. Because counts were too low, seventeen rarely observed V segments, including chromosome 9 orphons, were excluded from the earlier analysis of several hundred of the donors. Only TCR beta chains were sequenced in this cohort, and the absence of alpha or paired-chain data limited detectable features. The authors suggested that the approach could potentially be extended to other disease states and immunological phenotypes. In a later analysis, the rate of TCR association differed among HLA loci, with DRB1 alleles having the most associated TCRs and HLA-C alleles having the fewest. In vitro tests confirmed that three of the cytomegalovirus-associated TCR beta chains recognize cytomegalovirus antigens. For the cohort, immune exposure information was limited to CMV serostatus. The study gave a list of 150 to 200 TCR beta chains associated with cytomegalovirus. A further reported finding was that TCR beta sequences accurately predicted the HLA-A and HLA-B alleles for most subjects in the first cohort. A cluster of highly shared sequence variants was judged likely to represent a technical artifact of the sequencing pipeline. In a later analysis, HLA-associated TCR beta chains showed more clonal expansion and lower generation probabilities than non-associated chains that were equally common. Presence/absence analyses assumed roughly uniform sequencing depth across donors, an assumption that may not hold. A later genetic analysis reported fewer N-insertions in productive TCRs among donors in an Asian-associated ancestry cluster than the roughly 650-donor mean. Assigning TCR associations to individual alleles was difficult when HLA alleles, especially DR and DQ, strongly co-occurred. A later analysis reported that several top co-occurrence clusters appeared linked to parvovirus B19, influenza, CMV and Epstein-Barr virus. Because some donors lacked HLA typing at each locus, the association tests relied only on the typed subset.

Material: PBMCs. The chain was built from TRBV4-1 and TRBJ2-1, with 14 junctional bases fitting TRBD2. This receptor was obtained from a woman younger than 35 in good health and CMV-seropositive. The CDR3 in this case is CASSPPGLAGADEQFF. The DNA reads TGCGCCAGCAGCCCCCCGGGACTAGCGGGAGCTGATGAGCAGTTCTTC.